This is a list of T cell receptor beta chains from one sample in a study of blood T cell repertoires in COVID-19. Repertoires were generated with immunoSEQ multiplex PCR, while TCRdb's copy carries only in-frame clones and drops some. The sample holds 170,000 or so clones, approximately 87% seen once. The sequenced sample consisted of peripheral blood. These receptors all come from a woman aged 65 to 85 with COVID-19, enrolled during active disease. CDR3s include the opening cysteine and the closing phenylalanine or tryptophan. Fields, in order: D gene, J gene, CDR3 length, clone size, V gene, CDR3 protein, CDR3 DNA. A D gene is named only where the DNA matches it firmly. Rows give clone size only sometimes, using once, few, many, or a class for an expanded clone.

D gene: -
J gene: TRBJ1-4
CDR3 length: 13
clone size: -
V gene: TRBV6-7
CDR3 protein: CASNGVPNEKLFF
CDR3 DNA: TGTGCCAGCAACGGGGTTCCTAATGAAAAACTGTTTTTT

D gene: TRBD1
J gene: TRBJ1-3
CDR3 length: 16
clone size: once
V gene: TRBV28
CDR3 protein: CASSRTGDRSGNTIYF
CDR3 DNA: TGTGCCAGCAGTCGTACAGGGGATCGCTCTGGAAACACCATATATTTT

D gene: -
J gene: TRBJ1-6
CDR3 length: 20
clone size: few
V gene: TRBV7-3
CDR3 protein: CASSPHGTTGHSSYNSPLHF
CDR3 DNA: TGTGCCAGCAGCCCCCATGGAACCACCGGCCACAGCTCCTATAATTCACCCCTCCACTTT

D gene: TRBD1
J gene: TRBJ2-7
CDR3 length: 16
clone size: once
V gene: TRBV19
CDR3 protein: CASSKAFGTGGYEQYF
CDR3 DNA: TGTGCCAGTAGTAAAGCCTTCGGGACAGGGGGCTACGAGCAGTACTTC

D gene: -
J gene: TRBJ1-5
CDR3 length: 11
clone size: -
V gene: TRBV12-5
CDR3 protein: CASGSNQPQHF
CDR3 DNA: TGTGCTAGTGGCTCGAATCAGCCCCAGCATTTT

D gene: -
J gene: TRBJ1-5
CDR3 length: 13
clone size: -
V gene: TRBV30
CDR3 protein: CAWSSSGAQPQHF
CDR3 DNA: TGTGCCTGGAGTTCCTCAGGGGCTCAGCCCCAGCATTTT

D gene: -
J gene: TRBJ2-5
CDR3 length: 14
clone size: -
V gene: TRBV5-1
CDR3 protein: CASSLGLTQETQYF
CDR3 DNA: TGCGCCAGCAGCTTGGGTCTAACTCAAGAGACCCAGTACTTC

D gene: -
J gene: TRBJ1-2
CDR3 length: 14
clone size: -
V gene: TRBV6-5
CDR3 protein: CASSYSSQGHGYTF
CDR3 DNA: TGTGCCAGCAGTTACTCGAGTCAGGGCCATGGCTACACCTTC

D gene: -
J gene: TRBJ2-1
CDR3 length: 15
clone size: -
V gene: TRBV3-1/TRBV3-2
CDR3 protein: CASSQSAVNYNEQFF
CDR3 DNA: TGTGCCAGCAGCCAAAGCGCGGTGAACTACAATGAGCAGTTCTTC

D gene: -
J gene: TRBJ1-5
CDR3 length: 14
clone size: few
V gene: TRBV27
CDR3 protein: CASSPQGHYQPQHF
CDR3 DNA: TGTGCCAGCAGTCCTCAGGGGCACTATCAGCCCCAGCATTTT

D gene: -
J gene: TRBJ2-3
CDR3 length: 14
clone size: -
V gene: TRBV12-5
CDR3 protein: CASGLDSSTDTQYF
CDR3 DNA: TGTGCTAGTGGTTTGGACTCTAGCACAGATACGCAGTATTTT

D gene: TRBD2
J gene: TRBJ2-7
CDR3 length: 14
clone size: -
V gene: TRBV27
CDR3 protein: CASSRTSGDYEQYF
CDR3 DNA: TGTGCCAGCAGTCGGACTAGCGGGGACTACGAGCAGTACTTC

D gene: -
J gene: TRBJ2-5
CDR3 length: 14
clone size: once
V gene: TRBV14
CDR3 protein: CASSRVGGRETQYF
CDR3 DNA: TGTGCCAGCAGCCGCGTAGGGGGTCGGGAGACCCAGTACTTC

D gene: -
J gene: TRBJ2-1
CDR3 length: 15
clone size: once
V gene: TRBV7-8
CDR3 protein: CASSLEGPNYNEQFF
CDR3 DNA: TGTGCCAGCAGCTTGGAGGGACCCAACTACAATGAGCAGTTCTTC

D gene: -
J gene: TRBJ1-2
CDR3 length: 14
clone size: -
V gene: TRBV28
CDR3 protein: CASSLSGVGYGYTF
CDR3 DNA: TGTGCCAGCAGTTTATCAGGGGTTGGGTATGGCTACACCTTC

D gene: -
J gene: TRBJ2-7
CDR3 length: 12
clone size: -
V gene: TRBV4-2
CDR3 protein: CASRKGSYEQYF
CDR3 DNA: TGTGCCAGCAGGAAGGGGTCCTACGAGCAGTACTTC

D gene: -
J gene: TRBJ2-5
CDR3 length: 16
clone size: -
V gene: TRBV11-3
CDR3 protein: CASSLRPRGFLETQYF
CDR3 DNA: TGTGCCAGCAGCTTAAGACCTCGGGGTTTCCTGGAGACCCAGTACTTC

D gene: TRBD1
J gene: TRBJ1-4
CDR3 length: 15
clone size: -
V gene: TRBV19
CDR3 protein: CASSSTGVRNEKLFF
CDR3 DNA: TGTGCCAGTAGTTCGACAGGGGTGCGTAATGAAAAACTGTTTTTT

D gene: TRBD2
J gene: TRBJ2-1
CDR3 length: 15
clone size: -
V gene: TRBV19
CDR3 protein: CASTPLAGAGNEQFF
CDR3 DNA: TGTGCCAGTACCCCCCTAGCGGGAGCGGGGAATGAGCAGTTCTTC

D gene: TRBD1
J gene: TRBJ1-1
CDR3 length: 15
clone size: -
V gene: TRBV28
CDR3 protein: CASREGGQLNTEAFF
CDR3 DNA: TGTGCCAGCAGGGAGGGGGGACAGTTGAACACTGAAGCTTTCTTT

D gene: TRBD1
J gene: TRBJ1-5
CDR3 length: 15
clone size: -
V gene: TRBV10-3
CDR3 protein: CAISESGTGNQPQHF
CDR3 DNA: TGTGCCATCAGTGAGTCAGGGACAGGCAATCAGCCCCAGCATTTT

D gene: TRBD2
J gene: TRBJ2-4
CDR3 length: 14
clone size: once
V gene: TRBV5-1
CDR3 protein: CASSLDVGRDIQYF
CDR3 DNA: TGCGCCAGCAGCTTGGACGTGGGGAGGGACATTCAGTACTTC

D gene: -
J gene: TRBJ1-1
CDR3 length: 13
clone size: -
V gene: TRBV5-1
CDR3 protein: CASSSQGSRGAFF
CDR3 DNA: TGCGCCAGCAGCTCACAGGGCTCGCGTGGTGCTTTCTTT

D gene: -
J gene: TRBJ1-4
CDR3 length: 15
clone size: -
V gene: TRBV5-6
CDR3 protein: CASSLAGAPNEKLFF
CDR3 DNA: TGTGCCAGCAGCTTGGCTGGAGCCCCTAATGAAAAACTGTTTTTT

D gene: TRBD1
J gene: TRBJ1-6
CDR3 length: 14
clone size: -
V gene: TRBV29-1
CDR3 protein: CSVAGDSADSPLHF
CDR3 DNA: TGCAGCGTTGCAGGGGACAGCGCCGATTCACCCCTCCACTTT

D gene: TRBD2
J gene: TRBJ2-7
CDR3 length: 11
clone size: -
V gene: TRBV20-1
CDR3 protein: CSAWTSYEQYF
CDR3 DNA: TGCAGTGCCTGGACTAGCTACGAGCAGTACTTC

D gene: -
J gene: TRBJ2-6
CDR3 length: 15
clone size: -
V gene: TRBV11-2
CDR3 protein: CASSFTGSGANVLTF
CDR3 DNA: TGTGCCAGCAGCTTTACAGGGTCTGGGGCCAACGTCCTGACTTTC

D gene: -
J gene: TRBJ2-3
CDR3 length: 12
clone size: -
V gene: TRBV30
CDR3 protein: CAWDRSTDTQYF
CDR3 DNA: TGTGCCTGGGACAGGAGCACAGATACGCAGTATTTT

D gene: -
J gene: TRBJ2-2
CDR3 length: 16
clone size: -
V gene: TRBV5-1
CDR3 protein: CASSLAARVSTGELFF
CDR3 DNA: TGCGCCAGCAGCTTGGCCGCCCGGGTATCCACCGGGGAGCTGTTTTTT

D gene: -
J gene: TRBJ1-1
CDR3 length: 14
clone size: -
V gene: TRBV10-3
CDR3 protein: CAISELAGKTEAFF
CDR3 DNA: TGTGCCATCAGTGAGCTGGCAGGTAAAACTGAAGCTTTCTTT

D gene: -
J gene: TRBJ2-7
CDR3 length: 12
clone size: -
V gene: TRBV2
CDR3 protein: CASRVSPYEQYF
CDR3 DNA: TGTGCCAGCCGGGTCTCTCCCTACGAGCAGTACTTC

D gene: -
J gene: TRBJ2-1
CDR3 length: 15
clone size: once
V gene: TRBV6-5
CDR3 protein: CASPYRGGSYNEQFF
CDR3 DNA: TGTGCCAGCCCTTACCGCGGAGGGTCCTACAATGAGCAGTTCTTC

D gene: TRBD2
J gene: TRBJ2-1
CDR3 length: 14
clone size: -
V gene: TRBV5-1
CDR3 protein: CASSLGGRLDEQFF
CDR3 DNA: TGCGCCAGCAGCTTGGGCGGGAGATTGGATGAGCAGTTCTTC

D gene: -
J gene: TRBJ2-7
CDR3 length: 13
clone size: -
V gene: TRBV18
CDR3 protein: CASSLGGQYEQYF
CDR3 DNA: TGTGCCAGCTCCCTAGGTGGCCAATACGAGCAGTACTTC

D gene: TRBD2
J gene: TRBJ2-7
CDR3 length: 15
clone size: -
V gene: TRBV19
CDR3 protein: CASSPKREGSYEQYF
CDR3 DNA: TGTGCCAGTAGTCCCAAGCGGGAGGGGTCCTACGAGCAGTACTTC

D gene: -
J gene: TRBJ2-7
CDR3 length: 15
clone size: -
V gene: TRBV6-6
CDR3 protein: CASSYQRTAFYEQYF
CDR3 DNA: TGTGCCAGCAGTTACCAACGGACAGCCTTCTACGAGCAGTACTTC

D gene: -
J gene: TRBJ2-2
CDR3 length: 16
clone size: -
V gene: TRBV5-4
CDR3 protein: CASGTSPGLGTGELFF
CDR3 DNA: TGTGCCAGCGGAACGAGTCCGGGACTGGGCACCGGGGAGCTGTTTTTT

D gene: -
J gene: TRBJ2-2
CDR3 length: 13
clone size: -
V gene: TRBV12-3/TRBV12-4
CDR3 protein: CASSLWQAGELFF
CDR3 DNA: TGTGCCAGCAGTTTATGGCAAGCCGGGGAGCTGTTTTTT

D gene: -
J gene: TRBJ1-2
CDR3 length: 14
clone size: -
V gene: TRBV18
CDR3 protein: CASSPSGEQYGYTF
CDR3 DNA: TGTGCCAGCTCACCATCGGGGGAACAATATGGCTACACCTTC

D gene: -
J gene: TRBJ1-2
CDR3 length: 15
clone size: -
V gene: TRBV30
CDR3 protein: CAWNEVQGGVDGYTF
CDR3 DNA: TGTGCCTGGAATGAAGTCCAGGGAGGCGTTGATGGCTACACCTTC

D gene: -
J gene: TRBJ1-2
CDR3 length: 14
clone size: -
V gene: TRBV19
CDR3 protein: CASSIASSNYGYTF
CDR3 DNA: TGTGCCAGTAGTATAGCCTCCAGTAACTATGGCTACACCTTC

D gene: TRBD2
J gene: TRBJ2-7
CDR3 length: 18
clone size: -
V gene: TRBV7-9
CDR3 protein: CASSVRVGSGTNSYEQYF
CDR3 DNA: TGTGCCAGCAGCGTCCGTGTAGGATCCGGGACTAACTCCTACGAGCAGTACTTC

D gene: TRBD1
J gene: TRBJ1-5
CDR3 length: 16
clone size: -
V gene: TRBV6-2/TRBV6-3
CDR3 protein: CASSLTPGQGGQPQHF
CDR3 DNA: TGTGCCAGCAGCCTTACGCCGGGACAGGGGGGTCAGCCCCAGCATTTT

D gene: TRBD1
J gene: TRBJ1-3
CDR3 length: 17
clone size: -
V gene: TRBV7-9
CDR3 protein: CASSTDRGYTSGNTIYF
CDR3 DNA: TGTGCCAGCAGCACGGACAGGGGGTATACCTCTGGAAACACCATATATTTT

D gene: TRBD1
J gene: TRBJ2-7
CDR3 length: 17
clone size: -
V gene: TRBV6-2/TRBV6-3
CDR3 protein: CASSYSPIDRVSLEQYF
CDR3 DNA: TGTGCCAGCAGTTACTCGCCGATAGACAGGGTATCTCTCGAGCAGTACTTC

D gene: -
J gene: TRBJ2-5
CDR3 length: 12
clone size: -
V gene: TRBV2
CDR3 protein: CASGDMRETQYF
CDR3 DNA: TGTGCCAGCGGGGACATGCGAGAGACCCAGTACTTC

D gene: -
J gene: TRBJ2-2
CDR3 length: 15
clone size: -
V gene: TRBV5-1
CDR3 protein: CASSLESGVAGELFF
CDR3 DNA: TGCGCCAGCAGCTTGGAGTCCGGGGTGGCCGGGGAGCTGTTTTTT

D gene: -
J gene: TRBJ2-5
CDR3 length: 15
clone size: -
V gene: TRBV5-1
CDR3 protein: CASSLAAGTQETQYF
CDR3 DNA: TGCGCCAGCAGCTTGGCGGCCGGGACACAAGAGACCCAGTACTTC

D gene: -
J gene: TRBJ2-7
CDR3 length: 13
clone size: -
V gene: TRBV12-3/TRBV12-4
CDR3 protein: CASSQRQSYEQYF
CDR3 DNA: TGTGCCAGCAGTCAAAGACAGTCCTACGAGCAGTACTTC

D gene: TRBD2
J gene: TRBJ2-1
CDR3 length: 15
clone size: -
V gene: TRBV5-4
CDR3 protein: CASSLLGEGPNEQFF
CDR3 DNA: TGTGCCAGCAGCCTGTTGGGGGAGGGCCCCAATGAGCAGTTCTTC

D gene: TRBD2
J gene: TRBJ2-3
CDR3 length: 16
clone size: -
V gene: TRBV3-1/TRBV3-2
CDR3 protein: CASSRKTSGRLNTQYF
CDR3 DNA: TGTGCCAGCAGCCGCAAGACTAGCGGGAGGCTGAATACGCAGTATTTT

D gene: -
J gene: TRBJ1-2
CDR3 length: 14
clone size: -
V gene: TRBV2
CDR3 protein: CASNKETTNYGYTF
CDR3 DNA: TGTGCCAGCAATAAAGAGACAACTAACTATGGCTACACCTTC

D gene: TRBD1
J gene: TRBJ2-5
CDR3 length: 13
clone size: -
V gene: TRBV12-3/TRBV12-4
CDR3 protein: CASRGQVQETQYF
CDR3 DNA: TGTGCCAGCAGGGGACAGGTCCAAGAGACCCAGTACTTC